Shown below are 29 T cell receptor beta chains from a single sample sequenced in a study of CXCR3-negative and CXCR3-positive naive CD8 T cells. 5' RACE with UMI labels generated the TRB cDNA libraries. No DNA is given; TCRdb re-called the 5' RACE reads and lists each CDR3 protein once. This table holds about 5,500 distinct CDR3 sequences. The source material was naive CXCR3- CD8+ T cells from blood. Described subset: CD45RO-CCR7+CD27+CD95- naive CD8+ T cells lacking CXCR3 (TNR3-). The receptor set was obtained from a human donor in good health. Some clones in this sample may be carry-over from other donors' samples.

This sequence joins TRBV11-2 and TRBJ2-3; TCRdb's D gene call, TRBD1, goes unchecked for lack of DNA. The CDR3 loop spans 17 amino acids. Germline lookup yields CDR1 SGHAT and CDR2 FQNNGV. This CDR3 is CASSLRTSGTSTDTQYF.

V gene TRBV20-1 combines with J gene TRBJ2-7; TCRdb lists TRBD2, though no DNA is available to test this call. The CDR3 runs to 15 residues. Germline values: CDR1 DFQATT, CDR2 SNEGSKA (reference sequence). The chain's CDR3 is CSANSRGGAGYEQYF.

This sequence joins TRBV20-1 and TRBJ1-6; without DNA, the TCRdb call of TRBD1 cannot be checked. From germline, CDR1 is DFQATT and CDR2 SNEGSKA (reference sequence). The length of the CDR3 is 19 residues. The CDR3 here is CSAPPAEAARSSYNSPLHF.

The V gene is TRBV7-2, the J gene TRBJ2-2. This CDR3 is built from 15 residues. Germline V gene sequence: CDR1 SGHTA, CDR2 FQGNSA. CDR3 amino acids: CASSLATVAGGELFF.

The gene calls are TRBV4-1 and TRBJ2-7; as DNA is missing, the TRBD2 call by TCRdb cannot be tested. In germline, CDR1 is MGHRA, CDR2 YSYEKL. This CDR3 region has 16 residues. The CDR3 protein is CASSPGLADVTYEQYF.

The J gene is TRBJ2-7, the V gene TRBV7-9; TCRdb outputs TRBD2, but without DNA this stays unchecked. CDR3 length equals 13 residues. The V gene's germline CDR1 is SEHNR and CDR2 FQNEAQ (reference sequence). CDR3 loop: CASSLGGTNEQYF.

The rearrangement links TRBV15 to TRBJ2-7; the TCRdb call, TRBD1, lacks DNA for checking. The germline gives CDR1 LNHNV, CDR2 YYDKDF (reference sequence). The CDR3 has 12 amino acids. The CDR3 protein is CATMGGTTGQYF.

Measured by frequency, this clonotype is medium-sized (0.01 to 0.1%). V and J are TRBV29-1 and TRBJ2-1; as DNA is missing, the TRBD2 call by TCRdb cannot be tested. Germline V CDR1 and CDR2: SQVTM, ANQGSEA. The CDR3 contains 13 residues. CDR3 in amino acids: CSGVAGDYNEQFF.

This clonotype is deemed medium-sized by its frequency. This sequence joins TRBV7-6 and TRBJ2-1; TCRdb outputs TRBD1, but without DNA this stays unchecked. The germline V gene encodes CDR1 SGHVS and CDR2 FNYEAQ. This CDR3 has 14 residues. The CDR3 sequence: CASSQLQGSDEQFF.

The V and J genes are TRBV7-2 and TRBJ1-2. Germline assignment: CDR1 SGHTA and CDR2 FQGNSA. This CDR3 is 12 amino acids long. This CDR3 is CASKVSLDGYTF.

The CDR3 region is CASSYSDWDSPLHF. V is TRBV6-5 and J is TRBJ1-6. This CDR3 has 14 residues. Germline values: CDR1 MNHEY, CDR2 SVGAGI.

The chain links TRBV15 to TRBJ2-4; TCRdb proposes TRBD2, but this gene call is untestable without DNA. The CDR3 spans 16 residues. Germline loops: CDR1 LNHNV, CDR2 YYDKDF (reference sequence). The chain's CDR3 is CATSRDREGRKNIQYF.

According to its frequency, this clonotype is medium-sized. This sequence joins TRBV2 and TRBJ2-1. Per germline, CDR1 SNHLY and CDR2 FYNNEI. The CDR3 consists of 13 residues. CDR3: CASSPEFNNEQFF.

V gene TRBV18 combines with J gene TRBJ2-1; TCRdb names TRBD2, which stays unverified in the absence of DNA. This CDR3 contains 16 residues. Germline CDR1 KGHSH, CDR2 LQKENI. The CDR3 loop reads CASSPGERDAENEQFF.

The gene calls are TRBV28 and TRBJ1-4. In germline, CDR1 is MDHEN, CDR2 SYDVKM. The CDR3 length is 15 residues. The CDR3 reads CASSLDLEVPRSLFF.

The chain is built from TRBV2 and TRBJ2-7; the D call of TRBD1 rests on TCRdb alone, since no DNA is present to check it. CDR1 and CDR2 (germline): SNHLY, FYNNEI. There are 16 residues in the CDR3. CDR3 protein: CASSRLRDRGGDEQYF.

Considering frequency, this clonotype is medium-sized (0.01 to 0.1%). The rearrangement uses TRBV2 and TRBJ1-3; without DNA, the TCRdb call of TRBD1 cannot be checked. CDR1 is SNHLY and CDR2 is FYNNEI in the germline V gene. This CDR3 spans 15 amino acids. The CDR3 sequence: CASRPRDNSGNTIYF.

The V gene is TRBV27, the J gene TRBJ1-4; as DNA is missing, the TRBD1 call by TCRdb cannot be tested. The CDR3 length is 15 residues. CDR1 is MNHEY and CDR2 is SMNVEV in the germline V gene (reference sequence). Here the CDR3 reads CASSLWLGPNEKLFF.

Frequency places this clonotype as medium-sized. The chain recombines TRBV20-1 with TRBJ2-3; TCRdb's D call of TRBD2 is untestable without DNA. The CDR3 runs to 15 residues. Per the germline V gene, CDR1 is DFQATT and CDR2 is SNEGSKA (reference sequence). CDR3 in amino acids: CSARGERSGTDTQYF.

V usage is TRBV12-3 or TRBV12-4 and J usage is TRBJ1-1; TCRdb's assignment of TRBD1 cannot be checked, as there is no DNA. The CDR3 is 15 residues long. Here the CDR3 reads CASSAITGWKTEAFF.

The rearrangement uses TRBV19 and TRBJ1-1. The CDR3 totals 14 residues. Germline V gene lookup returns CDR1 LNHDA and CDR2 SQIVND (reference sequence). This CDR3 reads CASSWVSFNTEAFF.

In terms of frequency, this clonotype is medium-sized. V is TRBV7-7 and J is TRBJ2-1; TCRdb returns TRBD2, unconfirmable since there is no DNA. This CDR3 spans 13 amino acids. Looked up from germline, CDR1 is SSHAT and CDR2 is FNYEAQ (reference sequence). The CDR3 reads CASSLGEDNEQFF. Variable domain in full (rest from reference TRBV7-7 and TRBJ2-1): GAGVSQSPRYKVTKRGQDVTLRCDPISSHATLYWYQQALGQGPEFLTYFNYEAQPDKSGLPSDRFSAERPEGSISTLTIQRTEQRDSAMYRCASSLGEDNEQFFGPGTRLTVL.

In terms of frequency, this clonotype is medium-sized. V and J are TRBV29-1 and TRBJ1-1. The CDR3 runs 15 residues. Germline V gene lookup returns CDR1 SQVTM and CDR2 ANQGSEA. The CDR3 reads CSVEKSAGGNTEAFF.

By frequency, this clonotype registers medium-sized. The chain recombines TRBV29-1 with TRBJ2-5; there is no DNA to check the TCRdb D call of TRBD1. Germline lookup yields CDR1 SQVTM and CDR2 ANQGSEA. The CDR3 loop spans 15 amino acids. This chain's CDR3 is CSVEGAQDSQETQYF.

This sequence joins TRBV18 and TRBJ2-3; TCRdb designates TRBD1, a call that cannot be tested without DNA. Germline V gene data show CDR1 as KGHSH and CDR2 as LQKENI. The CDR3 has 16 residues. The CDR3 reads CASSPRDRGNTDTQCF.

The rearrangement uses TRBV7-9 and TRBJ2-4; TCRdb proposes TRBD2, but this gene call is untestable without DNA. The CDR3 consists of 12 residues. CDR1 and CDR2 (germline): SEHNR, FQNEAQ (reference sequence). The CDR3 reads CPSSLAPLAQYF. The full variable domain, completed using reference TRBV7-9 and TRBJ2-4, is DTGVSQNPRHKITKRGQNVTFRCDPISEHNRLYWYRQTLGQGPEFLTYFQNEAQLEKSRLLSDRFSAERPKGSFSTLEIQRTEQGDSAMYLCPSSLAPLAQYFGAGTRLSVL.

Frequency places this clonotype as medium-sized. This chain connects TRBV20-1 to TRBJ2-1; TCRdb selects TRBD2, and the lack of DNA leaves this call unchecked. Germline V CDR1 and CDR2: DFQATT, SNEGSKA (reference sequence). The CDR3 has 16 residues. The CDR3 spells CSARGLAGAQWNEQFF.

According to its frequency, this clonotype is medium-sized. The chain has TRBV20-1 and TRBJ2-7; TCRdb designates TRBD2, a call that cannot be tested without DNA. The CDR3 extends over 15 amino acids. Germline V gene data show CDR1 as DFQATT and CDR2 as SNEGSKA (reference sequence). The CDR3 reads CSARDLAGSSYEQYF.

The gene calls are TRBV20-1 and TRBJ1-1; the D gene TCRdb calls, TRBD1, cannot be checked with no DNA. Germline V lookup: CDR1 DFQATT, CDR2 SNEGSKA (reference sequence). The CDR3 has 13 residues. The CDR3 protein is CSARFQGGTEAFF.